The rows below give T cell receptor beta chains drawn from one sample of a study of blood T cells in healthy people across ages. TCRdb reprocessed the 5' RACE reads with MiXCR, giving one entry per CDR3 protein. The data contain about 1,500,000 distinct CDR3 sequences, 40% to 50% of them singletons. The sequenced material came from blood. The source is a woman aged 18-30 years in good health. The CDR3 runs from the conserved cysteine through the conserved F or W. D genes are given only for firm matches. Some rows mark clone size as missing; the rest say once, few, many or name a class of expanded clone.

V gene	clone size	D gene	J gene	CDR3 protein	CDR3 DNA
TRBV14	few	.	TRBJ2-5	CASSQVHNQGTQYF	TGTGCCAGCAGCCAAGTACACAATCAGGGGACCCAGTACTTC
TRBV12-3/TRBV12-4	.	TRBD2	TRBJ2-1	CASSALTSGIAFF	TGTGCCAGCAGTGCGTTAACTAGCGGTATTGCGTTCTTC
TRBV7-9	.	TRBD1	TRBJ1-1	CASSDGQGAGSTEAFF	TGTGCCAGCAGCGACGGACAGGGGGCAGGTAGCACTGAAGCTTTCTTT
TRBV20-1	.	.	TRBJ2-1	CSARDLLVGEQFF	TGCAGTGCTAGAGATCTCCTCGTGGGTGAGCAGTTCTTC
TRBV12-3/TRBV12-4	few	.	TRBJ2-3	CASSVRFLEAQYF	TGTGCCAGCAGTGTACGCTTTCTAGAAGCGCAGTATTTT
TRBV20-1	few	TRBD2	TRBJ2-5	CSARVGAGQETQYF	TGCAGTGCTAGAGTCGGAGCGGGGCAAGAGACCCAGTACTTC
TRBV3-1	.	.	TRBJ2-7	CASSQVPQAGGSYEQYF	TGTGCCAGCAGCCAAGTCCCCCAGGCAGGGGGGTCGTACGAGCAGTACTTC
TRBV14	.	.	TRBJ1-6	CASSQQTGSGAPLHF	TGTGCCAGCAGCCAACAAACAGGCTCCGGGGCACCCCTCCACTTT
TRBV4-1	.	TRBD2	TRBJ2-7	CASSQFSIPGTSGSENYEQYF	TGCGCCAGCAGTCAATTCTCCATTCCCGGGACTAGCGGCTCGGAGAACTACGAGCAGTACTTC
TRBV28	.	.	TRBJ1-5	CASSLLGYGINQPQHF	TGTGCCAGCAGTTTGCTAGGGTACGGGATCAATCAGCCCCAGCATTTT
TRBV6-5	.	.	TRBJ2-3	CASSYGASVYTDTQYF	TGTGCCAGCAGTTACGGGGCTAGCGTATACACAGATACGCAGTATTTT
TRBV12-3/TRBV12-4	few	TRBD2	TRBJ2-1	CASSPRLALHNEQFF	TGTGCCAGCAGCCCCCGACTAGCGCTTCACAATGAGCAGTTCTTC
TRBV20-1	.	TRBD2	TRBJ2-7	CSAGGGTRFHEQYF	TGCAGTGCTGGAGGGGGGACTAGGTTCCACGAGCAGTACTTC
TRBV4-1	few	TRBD1	TRBJ2-3	CASSQGGGERTDTQYF	TGCGCCAGCAGCCAAGGAGGGGGCGAAAGGACAGATACGCAGTATTTT
TRBV4-1	few	.	TRBJ2-5	CASSQDAEPGGTQYF	TGCGCCAGCAGCCAAGACGCCGAGCCCGGAGGGACCCAGTACTTC
TRBV10-3	.	TRBD1	TRBJ1-2	CAISESGGQDGYTF	TGTGCCATCAGTGAGTCGGGGGGACAGGACGGCTACACCTTC
TRBV5-6	.	.	TRBJ2-7	CASSKGLTPPYEQYF	TGTGCCAGCAGCAAGGGCCTTACGCCCCCCTACGAGCAGTACTTC
TRBV3-1	.	TRBD2	TRBJ2-5	CASSWSGTSGKETQYF	TGTGCCAGCAGCTGGTCCGGGACTAGCGGGAAAGAGACCCAGTACTTC
TRBV28	few	TRBD2	TRBJ2-7	CASLSGGGDEQYF	TGTGCCAGTCTAAGCGGGGGCGGAGACGAGCAGTACTTC
TRBV12-3/TRBV12-4	few	TRBD1	TRBJ1-1	CASSVVTGGEAFF	TGTGCCAGCAGTGTGGTAACAGGGGGTGAAGCTTTCTTT
TRBV29-1	.	TRBD2	TRBJ2-4	CGVPGSGGKNIQYF	TGCGGCGTCCCTGGGAGCGGGGGAAAAAACATTCAGTACTTC
TRBV6-6	.	TRBD2	TRBJ2-1	CASSSTPAGERNEQFF	TGTGCCAGCAGTTCCACGCCAGCGGGGGAGCGCAATGAGCAGTTCTTC
TRBV7-2	few	.	TRBJ1-1	CASSHSGSNTEAFF	TGTGCCAGCAGCCACAGCGGATCGAACACTGAAGCTTTCTTT
TRBV28	.	.	TRBJ2-4	CASKGDDYNEQYF	TGTGCCAGCAAGGGGGACGACTACAATGAGCAGTACTTC
TRBV6-6	few	TRBD1	TRBJ2-5	CASSYTDREETQYF	TGTGCCAGCAGTTACACGGACAGGGAAGAGACCCAGTACTTC
TRBV10-2	.	.	TRBJ2-7	CASSESSGSGEAYEQYF	TGCGCCAGCAGTGAGTCGAGCGGCTCAGGGGAAGCCTACGAGCAGTACTTC
TRBV20-1	few	TRBD2	TRBJ2-3	CSARGSGLAGETDTQYF	TGCAGTGCTAGAGGTTCGGGACTAGCGGGAGAAACAGATACGCAGTATTTT
TRBV10-2	.	.	TRBJ1-5	CASSEAGDGNQPQHF	TGCGCCAGCAGTGAAGCAGGGGACGGCAATCAGCCCCAGCATTTT
TRBV5-1	.	.	TRBJ2-5	CASSPLSGQETQYF	TGCGCCAGCAGTCCACTTAGCGGACAAGAGACCCAGTACTTC
TRBV6-6	once	TRBD1	TRBJ2-1	CTSSYVDRVAQFF	TGTACCAGCAGTTACGTGGACAGGGTTGCGCAGTTCTTC
TRBV14	.	.	TRBJ2-7	CASSQDGGRGGLEQYF	TGTGCCAGCAGCCAAGACGGTGGGCGGGGAGGATTAGAGCAGTACTTC
TRBV11-2	few	.	TRBJ2-1	CASRTEGGSDNEQFF	TGTGCCAGCAGAACCGAGGGGGGCTCCGACAATGAGCAGTTCTTC
TRBV12-3/TRBV12-4	.	.	TRBJ1-4	CASTKGGAREKLFF	TGTGCCAGCACCAAAGGGGGTGCGCGCGAAAAACTGTTTTTT
TRBV5-1	.	.	TRBJ2-7	CASSLASGVTYEQYF	TGCGCCAGCAGCTTGGCCTCTGGGGTTACCTACGAGCAGTACTTC
TRBV6-2/TRBV6-3	.	TRBD2	TRBJ2-5	CASSYGAGGLETQYF	TGTGCCAGCAGTTACGGGGCGGGAGGGCTGGAGACCCAGTACTTC
TRBV14	.	.	TRBJ2-7	CASSQILGSYEQYF	TGTGCCAGCAGCCAAATTCTGGGAAGCTACGAGCAGTACTTC
TRBV12-3/TRBV12-4	few	.	TRBJ1-5	CASSPPGLNQPQHF	TGTGCCAGCAGTCCTCCGGGGCTGAATCAGCCCCAGCATTTT
TRBV10-3	few	.	TRBJ2-2	CAISGTGNANTGELFF	TGTGCCATCAGTGGCACAGGAAATGCGAACACCGGGGAGCTGTTTTTT
TRBV20-1	.	.	TRBJ2-3	CSADGGQGGDTQYF	TGCAGTGCCGACGGTGGACAGGGAGGGGATACGCAGTATTTT
TRBV24-1	.	.	TRBJ2-3	CATSDLRDTQYF	TGTGCCACCAGTGATTTGAGGGATACGCAGTATTTT
TRBV5-1	few	.	TRBJ1-6	CASSLGGRIYNSPLHF	TGCGCCAGCAGCTTGGGGGGTCGGATATATAATTCACCCCTCCACTTT
TRBV9	many	.	TRBJ2-5	CASSVEIAAETQYF	TGTGCCAGCAGCGTAGAGATAGCGGCTGAGACCCAGTACTTC
TRBV7-9	.	.	TRBJ2-3	CASSLEEVADTQYF	TGTGCCAGCAGCTTAGAGGAGGTCGCAGATACGCAGTATTTT
TRBV20-1	few	TRBD2	TRBJ2-1	CSARDVGRAGETNEQFF	TGCAGTGCTAGAGATGTCGGTAGGGCGGGAGAGACCAATGAGCAGTTCTTC
TRBV10-3	.	.	TRBJ1-1	CAVSAGGEAFF	TGTGCCGTCAGTGCGGGAGGTGAAGCTTTCTTT
TRBV4-1	.	.	TRBJ2-5	CASSQTGPETQYF	TGCGCCAGCAGCCAAACCGGGCCGGAGACCCAGTACTTC
TRBV29-1	.	.	TRBJ1-5	CSVENLPRWQPQHF	TGCAGCGTTGAAAACCTCCCTCGTTGGCAGCCCCAGCATTTT
TRBV2	few	.	TRBJ2-1	CASSVDRNPYNEQFF	TGTGCCAGCAGCGTTGACAGGAACCCCTACAATGAGCAGTTCTTC
TRBV6-1	few	.	TRBJ2-3	CASSPLAWGADTQYF	TGTGCCAGCAGCCCCCTAGCGTGGGGTGCAGATACGCAGTATTTT
TRBV10-3	few	.	TRBJ1-2	CAISEAAYGYTF	TGTGCCATCAGTGAGGCAGCTTATGGCTACACCTTC
TRBV14	few	TRBD1	TRBJ1-1	CASSQATGGTTEAFF	TGTGCCAGCAGCCAAGCGACAGGGGGAACCACTGAAGCTTTCTTT
TRBV7-9	.	.	TRBJ1-1	CASSLGGGWETEAFF	TGTGCCAGCAGCTTAGGCGGGGGCTGGGAAACTGAAGCTTTCTTT
TRBV5-1	.	.	TRBJ2-7	CASSLEQGFYEQYF	TGCGCCAGCAGCTTGGAACAGGGATTCTACGAGCAGTACTTC
TRBV29-1	few	TRBD1	TRBJ2-3	CSGDRGTDSTDTQYF	TGCAGCGGGGATAGGGGGACAGACAGCACAGATACGCAGTATTTT
TRBV11-2	.	.	TRBJ1-2	CASSRADALDLYYGYTF	TGTGCCAGCAGCCGAGCAGATGCCTTGGACCTGTACTATGGCTACACCTTC
TRBV24-1	few	TRBD1	TRBJ1-2	CATSDATGDGYTF	TGTGCCACCAGTGATGCGACAGGGGATGGCTACACCTTC
TRBV5-1	few	TRBD2	TRBJ2-3	CASSFRTSGRDTQYF	TGCGCCAGCAGCTTTAGGACTAGCGGGAGAGATACGCAGTATTTT
TRBV4-1	once	.	TRBJ1-1	CASSQSPLNTEAFF	TGCGCCAGCAGCCAGTCCCCTTTGAACACTGAAGCTTTCTTT
TRBV27	.	TRBD1	TRBJ1-6	CASSQGQGGRSPLHF	TGTGCCAGCAGTCAGGGACAGGGGGGAAGATCACCCCTCCACTTT